In its sample, the clone carrying this T cell receptor (beta chain) was seen once. What it binds is unknown. The junction does not match germline at one end; this may be a read error. The data were taken from a study of post-analysis software for immune sequencing data. Points from the study as a whole: Strong co-clustering by F measure linked samples that shared a preparation batch. In patients, TRBV5-6, TRBV5-1 and TRBV20-1 belonged to roughly 5 TRBV segments found more frequently than in controls. Significantly lower normalized Chao1 diversity was seen in multiple sclerosis patients than in controls.

CDR3 length: 14 amino acids. Germline CDR1 reads SGHRS; CDR2 reads YFSETQ. TCR beta cDNA libraries had unique molecular identifiers. TCRdb recomputed calls from the PCR reads with MiXCR, one row per CDR3 protein. The sample holds around 260,000 distinct CDR3 sequences, around 34% seen once. The sequence came from a girl aged 10-17 years with multiple sclerosis. Sequenced: blood. V is TRBV5-1 and J is TRBJ2-7; 7 nucleotides align to TRBD1. CDR3 protein: CASSGRDSSNEQYF. CDR3 DNA sequence: TGCGCCAGCAGCGGCCGGGACAGCTCCAACGAGCAGTACTTC.